The 27 T cell receptor beta chains below all came from one sample that was sequenced in a study of neurological immune-mediated disorders. As for time point: longitudinal time-point 2. One entry per CDR3 protein, called by TCRdb with MiXCR from the 5' RACE reads. The sample has around 90,000 distinct CDR3 sequences; less than 15% are singletons. The source material was PBMCs. The origin of the receptors is a female donor with HTLV-1-associated myelopathy (HAM/TSP).

The chain joins TRBV4-1 to TRBJ2-2; tentatively, D is TRBD1 (5 bases). The V and J ends lost 1 base and 0 bases respectively, with 9 bases between them. The CDR3 spans 16 residues. Germline CDR1 MGHRA, CDR2 YSYEKL. The CDR3 DNA reads TGCGCCAGCAGCCAAGCCGCAGGGCCGAACACCGGGGAGCTGTTTTTT. Residues: CASSQAAGPNTGELFF.

This rearrangement joins TRBV20-1 to TRBJ2-3; 10 positions agree with TRBD2. V shed 2 bases and J 2 bases; nucleotides not matched to a gene: 13. The CDR3 runs 18 residues. Germline V gene data show CDR1 as DFQATT and CDR2 as SNEGSKA (reference sequence). CDR3 nucleotides: TGCAGTGCTAGATACCCTTTAAGCACTAGCGGGGCCACAGATACGCAGTATTTT. It encodes CSARYPLSTSGATDTQYF.

This clonotype came up many times. The V gene is TRBV6-5, the J gene TRBJ1-4; possible D gene TRBD1, 6 bases. There are 15 residues in the CDR3. V lost 2 bases and J 10 bases, leaving 17 bases between the germline ends. Germline V gene sequence: CDR1 MNHEY, CDR2 SVGAGI. In DNA form, the CDR3 reads TGTGCCAGCAGTTACGCCCCCAGGGTACAGGGAAAACTGTTTTTT. It encodes CASSYAPRVQGKLFF.

Many counts were recorded for this clonotype. J is TRBJ2-4 and V is TRBV12-3 or TRBV12-4; D call uncertain. The CDR3 totals 15 residues. Between the trimmed V and J ends, which lost 7 bases and 0 bases, there was a span of 13 bases. CDR3: CASTDGLLAKNIQYF. The CDR3 region has the DNA TGTGCCAGCACGGACGGATTACTAGCCAAAAACATTCAGTACTTC.

With respect to this clonotype: Since the CDR3 does not end with the conserved phenylalanine or tryptophan, this likely comes from a read error. The CDR3: CASSRGTDQETQYS. CDR3 nucleotide sequence: TGCGCCAGCAGCAGAGGGACAGATCAAGAGACCCAGTACTCA. The rearrangement links TRBV5-1 to TRBJ2-5; 7 bases fit TRBD1. This CDR3 contains 14 residues. Germline V gene data show CDR1 as SGHRS and CDR2 as YFSETQ. With V trimmed by 4 bases and J by 2 bases, 5 bases remained unmatched.

This clonotype was counted at least ten times. V is TRBV10-3 and J is TRBJ1-1; 8 bases map to TRBD1. J lost 5 bases, V lost 2 bases, and 4 bases had no gene match. Germline loops: CDR1 ENHRY, CDR2 SYGVKD. The CDR3 is 14 amino acids. CDR3 residues: CAISEPRGRTEAFF. The CDR3 nucleotides are TGTGCCATCAGTGAGCCCAGGGGGCGAACTGAAGCTTTCTTT.

The table lists this clonotype with a few counts. The chain combines TRBV6-5 with TRBJ2-7; D could derive from TRBD1 or TRBD2 (5 bases each). CDR1 is MNHEY and CDR2 is SVGAGI in the germline V gene. The V gene lost 2 bases and the J gene lost 2 bases, with 13 bases spanning the gap. The CDR3 covers 15 residues. The CDR3 loop is CASSYGGTLAYEQYF. CDR3 sequence (DNA): TGTGCCAGCAGTTACGGGGGAACCCTGGCCTACGAGCAGTACTTC.

The sample holds many counts of this clonotype. The CDR3 spells CASSSDRGRVGTEAFF. The CDR3 DNA reads TGCGCCAGCAGCTCCGACAGGGGTCGAGTCGGCACTGAAGCTTTCTTT. This chain joins TRBV5-1 and TRBJ1-1, with 8 bases aligning to TRBD1. The CDR3 runs 16 residues. CDR1 and CDR2 (germline): SGHRS, YFSETQ. With 3 bases clipped from V and 4 bases from J, the junction kept 11 bases outside the gene matches.

This clonotype showed up many times. This rearrangement joins TRBV5-1 to TRBJ2-3, with TRBD2 matching 15 bases. CDR1 and CDR2 (germline): SGHRS, YFSETQ. The CDR3 consists of 17 residues. V was pared by 2 bases and J by 6 bases, with 7 bases of the junction left unmatched. The CDR3 coding sequence is TGCGCCAGCAGCTTACCGGGACTAGCGGGGGGCTCGGATACGCAGTATTTT. Translated: CASSLPGLAGGSDTQYF.

This clonotype was recorded many times. V is TRBV27 and J is TRBJ1-2; D not resolved. This CDR3 is 17 amino acids long. The V and J ends lost 6 bases and 2 bases respectively, with 22 bases between them. Germline lookup yields CDR1 MNHEY and CDR2 SMNVEV (reference sequence). This chain's CDR3 is CASSSSFSGFGNYGYTF. For the CDR3, the DNA is TGTGCCAGCAGCTCCTCCTTTTCGGGTTTCGGGAACTATGGCTACACCTTC.

This clonotype was detected many times. This sequence joins TRBV4-2 and TRBJ2-3; 16 bases are shared with TRBD2. Looked up from germline, CDR1 is LGHNA and CDR2 is YNFKEQ. The CDR3 is made up of 19 amino acids. V lost 5 bases to trimming and J lost 1 base; unmatched junction nucleotides: 9. Here the CDR3 DNA reads TGTGCCAGCAGCGCCCTGGGACTAGCGGGAGGGCCGGGCACAGATACGCAGTATTTT. Amino acid sequence: CASSALGLAGGPGTDTQYF.

Worth noting for this clonotype: One junction end disagrees with the germline gene, perhaps due to a read error. This chain joins TRBV27 and TRBJ1-2, with a weak D call TRBD1 (6 bases). Per the germline V gene, CDR1 is MNHEY and CDR2 is SMNVEV (reference sequence). This CDR3 has 15 residues. The CDR3 nucleotides are TGTGCCAACAGTTTCCAACCGGGGGGCTCCTATGGCTACACCTTC. It translates to CANSFQPGGSYGYTF.

Comments on this clonotype: A read error may account for a junction end that differs from germline. The J gene is TRBJ1-5, the V gene TRBV6-5; the D gene is possibly TRBD1 (5 bases). The CDR3 extends over 14 amino acids. Germline V gene lookup returns CDR1 MNHEY and CDR2 SVGAGI. DNA of the CDR3: TGTACCAGTAGTTATCAGCAGGGAGTTCAGCCCCAGGATTTT. Encoded protein: CTSSYQQGVQPQDF.

Many counts were recorded for this clonotype. The rearrangement uses TRBV5-1 and TRBJ2-3; D may match TRBD1 or TRBD2 (6 bases each). Trimming cost V 3 bases and J 2 bases, with 16 bases left between them. Germline lookup yields CDR1 SGHRS and CDR2 YFSETQ. The CDR3 covers 16 residues. The CDR3 reads CASSWPWRGNTDTQYF. The CDR3 DNA reads as TGCGCCAGCAGCTGGCCGTGGAGGGGGAACACAGATACGCAGTATTTT.

This clonotype was counted ten times or more. The chain combines TRBV12-3 or TRBV12-4 with TRBJ2-7, with 7 bases aligning to TRBD2. The J segment lost 5 bases and the V segment lost 5 bases, leaving 12 bases of the junction unmatched. The CDR3 covers 15 residues. CDR3 nucleotides: TGTGCCAGCAGTCCCGGACTTGGCGGGGGAAACGAGCAGTACTTC. As protein: CASSPGLGGGNEQYF.

This clonotype was counted many times. The chain has TRBV5-1 and TRBJ2-7; D is possibly TRBD2 (5 bases). Trimming pared 6 bases from V and 4 bases from J, leaving 11 bases between. Per germline, CDR1 SGHRS and CDR2 YFSETQ. The CDR3 has 12 residues. The CDR3 here is CASTPGNYEQYF. DNA for the CDR3: TGCGCCAGCACGCCCGGGAATTACGAGCAGTACTTC.

This clonotype was observed many times. V is TRBV5-6 and J is TRBJ2-6, with D perhaps TRBD1 or TRBD2 (5 bases each). The CDR3 runs to 15 residues. Germline CDR1 and CDR2: SGHDT and YYEEEE. V gave up 6 bases and J gave up 0 bases, with 10 bases separating them. CDR3 sequence: CASTLGVSGANVLTF. CDR3 sequence (DNA): TGTGCCAGCACCCTGGGGGTCTCTGGGGCCAACGTCCTGACTTTC.

Ten or more counts support this clonotype. The CDR3 DNA reads as TGCGCCAGCAGCTTGAGGACAGCTTCCTCGGGGGAGCTGTTTTTT. This sequence encodes CASSLRTASSGELFF. The rearrangement uses TRBV5-1 and TRBJ2-2, with a tentative D call TRBD1 (6 bases). The length of the CDR3 is 15 residues. Germline V gene sequence: CDR1 SGHRS, CDR2 YFSETQ. The V end lost 1 base, the J end lost 8 bases, and 15 bases lay between the germline ends. Filled out from reference TRBV5-1 and TRBJ2-2, the complete variable domain reads KAGVTQTPRYLIKTRGQQVTLSCSPISGHRSVSWYQQTPGQGLQFLFEYFSETQRNKGNFPGRFSGRQFSNSRSEMNVSTLELGDSALYLCASSLRTASSGELFFGEGSRLTVL.

This clonotype was observed at least ten times. The V gene is TRBV4-1, the J gene TRBJ2-1; 12 bases map to TRBD1. CDR1 is MGHRA and CDR2 is YSYEKL in the germline V gene. Germline trimming cut 4 bases from V and 1 base from J; bases unmatched to any gene: 2. This CDR3 comprises 16 residues. In DNA, the CDR3 is TGCGCCAGCAGCCCGGGACAGGGGGCATCCTACAATGAGCAGTTCTTC. It yields the protein CASSPGQGASYNEQFF.

This clonotype appeared many times. The rearrangement joins TRBV7-9 to TRBJ2-5; 8 bases line up with TRBD1. Germline lookup yields CDR1 SEHNR and CDR2 FQNEAQ (reference sequence). V shed 1 base, J shed 2 bases, and the junction held 12 bases outside the gene matches. This CDR3 comprises 18 residues. The CDR3 nucleotides read TGTGCCAGCAGCTTAGGGATGTCGGACAGGGACTCACAAGAGACCCAGTACTTC. This encodes CASSLGMSDRDSQETQYF.

This clonotype was found a few times. The chain has TRBV5-1 and TRBJ2-7; 7 positions match TRBD2. This CDR3 is 11 amino acids long. Trimming took 7 bases from V and 4 from J; bases not matched to a gene: 2. Germline V gene lookup returns CDR1 SGHRS and CDR2 YFSETQ. For the CDR3, the DNA is TGCGCCAGCGGGGAGGGGTACGAGCAGTACTTC. This translates into CASGEGYEQYF.

This rearrangement joins TRBV27 to TRBJ2-1; 9 nucleotides agree with TRBD2. Per germline, CDR1 MNHEY and CDR2 SMNVEV (reference sequence). Germline trimming cut 7 bases from V and 7 bases from J; bases unmatched to any gene: 5. CDR3 size: 13 residues. The CDR3 region is CASKGGGVNEQFF. The CDR3 DNA reads as TGTGCCAGCAAGGGCGGGGGGGTAAATGAGCAGTTCTTC.

This clonotype was detected many times. The V call is TRBV20-1, the J call TRBJ1-1; D is ambiguous. Germline V gives CDR1 DFQATT, CDR2 SNEGSKA (reference sequence). This CDR3 contains 12 residues. V lost 3 bases and J lost 4, with 9 bases in between. CDR3 sequence reads: CSASQASTEAFF. In DNA, the CDR3 is TGCAGTGCTAGTCAGGCGAGCACTGAAGCTTTCTTT.

This clonotype was seen at least ten times. The chain joins TRBV7-9 to TRBJ2-7; 11 bases agree with TRBD1. This CDR3 region has 17 residues. Germline loops: CDR1 SEHNR, CDR2 FQNEAQ (reference sequence). V shed 5 bases and J 0 bases; nucleotides not matched to a gene: 9. The CDR3 coding sequence is TGTGCCAGCAGCCAACCACGGACAGGGGGCTACTCCTACGAGCAGTACTTC. Protein sequence: CASSQPRTGGYSYEQYF.

This clonotype was detected ten times or more. The chain is built from TRBV5-6 and TRBJ1-4, with 8 bases lining up with TRBD1. The germline CDR1 and CDR2 sequences are SGHDT and YYEEEE. The ends lost 4 bases at V and 8 bases at J; junction bases unmatched: 10. This CDR3 has 15 amino acids. The CDR3 nucleotides are TGTGCCAGCAGCAAATACCGGGACAGGTCAGAAAAACTGTTTTTT. Protein: CASSKYRDRSEKLFF.

Details on this clonotype: At one end the junction does not follow the germline gene, possibly because of a read error. The chain couples TRBV6-1 to TRBJ2-1; D uncertain. The CDR3 is 15 residues long. In germline, CDR1 is MNHNS, CDR2 SASEGT. The DNA for the CDR3 is TGTGCCAGCAGTGAACTTGGGGAATACTACAATGATCAGTTCTTC. Its protein product is CASSELGEYYNDQFF.

This clonotype was counted only a few times. This chain links TRBV5-1 with TRBJ2-7; D possibly matches TRBD1 or TRBD2 (5 bases each). Germline CDR1 SGHRS, CDR2 YFSETQ. With 0 bases removed from V and 2 bases from J, the gap between germline ends came to 9 bases. The CDR3 sequence is 14 residues long. Here the CDR3 reads CASSLGGSPYEQYF. The DNA of the CDR3 is TGCGCCAGCAGCTTGGGGGGGTCTCCCTACGAGCAGTACTTC.